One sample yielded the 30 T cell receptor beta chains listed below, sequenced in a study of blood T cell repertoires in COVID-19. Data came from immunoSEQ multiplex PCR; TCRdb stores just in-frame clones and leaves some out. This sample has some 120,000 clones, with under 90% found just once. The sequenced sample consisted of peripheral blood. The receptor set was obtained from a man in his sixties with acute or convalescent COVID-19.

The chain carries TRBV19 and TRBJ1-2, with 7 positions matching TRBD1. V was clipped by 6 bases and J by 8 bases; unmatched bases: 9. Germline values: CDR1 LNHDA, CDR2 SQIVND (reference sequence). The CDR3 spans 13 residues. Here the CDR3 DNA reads TGTGCCAGTAGGCCGGGACAGCCCCGGGGCTACACCTTC. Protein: CASRPGQPRGYTF.

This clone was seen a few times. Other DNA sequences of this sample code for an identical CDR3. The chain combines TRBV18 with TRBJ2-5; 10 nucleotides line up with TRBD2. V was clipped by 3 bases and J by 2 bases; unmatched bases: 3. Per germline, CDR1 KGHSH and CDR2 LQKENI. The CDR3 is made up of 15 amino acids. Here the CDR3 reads CASSPRAGGQETQYF. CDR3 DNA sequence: TGTGCCAGCTCACCGCGAGCGGGAGGGCAAGAGACCCAGTACTTC.

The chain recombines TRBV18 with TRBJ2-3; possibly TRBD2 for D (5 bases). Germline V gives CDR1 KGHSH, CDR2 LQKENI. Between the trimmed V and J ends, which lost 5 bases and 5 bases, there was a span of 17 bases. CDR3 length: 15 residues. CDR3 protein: CASSSAEAGGDTQYF. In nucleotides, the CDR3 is TGTGCCAGCTCATCAGCGGAGGCAGGCGGAGATACGCAGTATTTT.

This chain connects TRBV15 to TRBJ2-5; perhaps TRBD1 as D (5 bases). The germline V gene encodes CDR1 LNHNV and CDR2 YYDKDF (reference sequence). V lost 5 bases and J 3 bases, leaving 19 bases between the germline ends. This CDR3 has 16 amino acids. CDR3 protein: CATSEGRGQREETQYF. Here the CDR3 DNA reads TGTGCCACCAGCGAAGGACGCGGACAAAGAGAAGAGACCCAGTACTTC.

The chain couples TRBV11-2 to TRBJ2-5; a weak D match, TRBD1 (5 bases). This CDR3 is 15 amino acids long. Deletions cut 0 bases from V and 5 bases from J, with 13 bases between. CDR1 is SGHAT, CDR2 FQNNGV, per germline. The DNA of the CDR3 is TGTGCCAGCAGCTTAGACCCCCGGACATATGAGACCCAGTACTTC. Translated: CASSLDPRTYETQYF.

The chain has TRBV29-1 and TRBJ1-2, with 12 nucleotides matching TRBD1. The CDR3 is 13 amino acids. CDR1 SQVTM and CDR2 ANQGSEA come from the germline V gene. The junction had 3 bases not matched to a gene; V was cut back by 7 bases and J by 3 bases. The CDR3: CSAGTGGYYGYTF. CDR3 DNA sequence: TGCAGCGCCGGGACAGGGGGCTACTATGGCTACACCTTC.

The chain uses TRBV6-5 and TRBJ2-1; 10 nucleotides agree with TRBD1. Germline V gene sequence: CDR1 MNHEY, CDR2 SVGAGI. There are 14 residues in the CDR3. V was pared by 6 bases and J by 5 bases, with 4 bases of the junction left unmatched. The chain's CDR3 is CASSGTGAHNEQFF. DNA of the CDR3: TGTGCCAGCAGCGGGACAGGGGCCCACAATGAGCAGTTCTTC.

The CDR3 DNA is TGTGCCAGCAGCATTTACCGGGACAGGGTCTACGAGCAGTACTTC. It yields the protein CASSIYRDRVYEQYF. The chain has TRBV11-2 and TRBJ2-7, with 9 bases that match TRBD1. The CDR3 is made up of 15 amino acids. The V gene's germline CDR1 is SGHAT and CDR2 FQNNGV. Trimming removed 5 bases from V and 3 bases from J; junction bases left unmatched: 8.

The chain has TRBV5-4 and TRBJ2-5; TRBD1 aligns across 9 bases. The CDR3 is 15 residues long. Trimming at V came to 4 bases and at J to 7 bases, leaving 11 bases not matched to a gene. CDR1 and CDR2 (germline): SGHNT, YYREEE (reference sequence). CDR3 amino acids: CASSRRDRDRRTQYF. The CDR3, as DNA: TGTGCCAGCAGCCGCCGGGACAGGGACCGGCGGACCCAGTACTTC. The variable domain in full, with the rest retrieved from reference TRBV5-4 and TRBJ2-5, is ETGVTQSPTHLIKTRGQQVTLRCSSQSGHNTVSWYQQALGQGPQFIFQYYREEENGRGNFPPRFSGLQFPNYSSELNVNALELDDSALYLCASSRRDRDRRTQYFGPGTRLLVL.

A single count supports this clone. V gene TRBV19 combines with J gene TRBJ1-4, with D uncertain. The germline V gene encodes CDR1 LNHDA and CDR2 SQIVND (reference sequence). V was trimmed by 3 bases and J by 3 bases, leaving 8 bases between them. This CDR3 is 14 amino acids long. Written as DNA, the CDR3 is TGTGCCAGTAGTATGGCGGTGGCTAATGAAAAACTGTTTTTT. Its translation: CASSMAVANEKLFF.

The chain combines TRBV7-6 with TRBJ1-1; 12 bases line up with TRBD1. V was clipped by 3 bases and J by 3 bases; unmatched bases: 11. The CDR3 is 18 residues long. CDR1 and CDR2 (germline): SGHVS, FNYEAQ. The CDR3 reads CASSFPGTGGSSDTEAFF. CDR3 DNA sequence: TGTGCCAGCAGCTTTCCCGGGACAGGGGGCTCCTCGGACACTGAAGCTTTCTTT.

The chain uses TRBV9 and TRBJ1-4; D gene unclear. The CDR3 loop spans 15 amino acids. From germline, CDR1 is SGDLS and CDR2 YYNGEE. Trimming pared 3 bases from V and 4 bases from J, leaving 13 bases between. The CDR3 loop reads CASSEMPGVNEKLFF. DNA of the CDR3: TGTGCCAGCAGCGAGATGCCGGGAGTTAATGAAAAACTGTTTTTT. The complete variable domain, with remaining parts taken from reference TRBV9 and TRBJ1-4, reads DSGVTQTPKHLITATGQRVTLRCSPRSGDLSVYWYQQSLDQGLQFLIQYYNGEERAKGNILERFSAQQFPDLHSELNLSSLELGDSALYFCASSEMPGVNEKLFFGSGTQLSVL.

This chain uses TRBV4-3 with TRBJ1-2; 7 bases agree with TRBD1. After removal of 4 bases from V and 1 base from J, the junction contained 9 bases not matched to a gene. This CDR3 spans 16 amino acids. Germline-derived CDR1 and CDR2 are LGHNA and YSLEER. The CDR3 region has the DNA TGCGCCAGCAGCCCGCAGACAGGGAGGAATAACTATGGCTACACCTTC. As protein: CASSPQTGRNNYGYTF.

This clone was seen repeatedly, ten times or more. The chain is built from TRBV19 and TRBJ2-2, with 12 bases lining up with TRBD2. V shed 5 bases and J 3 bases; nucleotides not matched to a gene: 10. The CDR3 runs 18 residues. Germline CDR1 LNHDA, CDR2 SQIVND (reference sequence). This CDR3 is CASSSLGTSGFHTGELFF. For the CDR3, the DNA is TGTGCCAGTAGTTCCCTGGGGACTAGCGGGTTTCACACCGGGGAGCTGTTTTTT.

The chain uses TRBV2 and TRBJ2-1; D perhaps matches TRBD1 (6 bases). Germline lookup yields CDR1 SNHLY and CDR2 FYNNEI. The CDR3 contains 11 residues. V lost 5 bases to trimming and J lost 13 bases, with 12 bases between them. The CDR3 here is CASSQQGLQFF. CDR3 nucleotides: TGTGCCAGCAGTCAACAGGGTCTACAGTTCTTC.

The CDR3 nucleotides read TGCGCCAGCAGCCCAGGGACAGATAACGAGCAGTACTTC. Translated, it gives CASSPGTDNEQYF. V gene TRBV5-1 combines with J gene TRBJ2-7; 7 nucleotides match TRBD1. CDR1 and CDR2 (germline): SGHRS, YFSETQ. There are 13 residues in the CDR3. J gave up 5 bases and V 4 bases, and 6 bases lay outside the gene matches.

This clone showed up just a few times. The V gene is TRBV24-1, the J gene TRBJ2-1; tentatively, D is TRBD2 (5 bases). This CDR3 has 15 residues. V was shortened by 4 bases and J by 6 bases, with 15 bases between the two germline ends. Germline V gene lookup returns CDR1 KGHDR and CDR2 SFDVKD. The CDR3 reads CATSETTPRGNEQFF. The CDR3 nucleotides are TGTGCCACCAGTGAGACGACACCCCGGGGCAATGAGCAGTTCTTC.

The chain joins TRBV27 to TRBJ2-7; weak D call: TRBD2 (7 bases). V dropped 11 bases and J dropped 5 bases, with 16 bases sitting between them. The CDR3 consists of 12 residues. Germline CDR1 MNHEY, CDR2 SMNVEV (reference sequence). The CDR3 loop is CARRGGVDEQYF. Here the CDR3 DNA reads TGTGCCCGAAGGGGGGGGGTCGACGAGCAGTACTTC.

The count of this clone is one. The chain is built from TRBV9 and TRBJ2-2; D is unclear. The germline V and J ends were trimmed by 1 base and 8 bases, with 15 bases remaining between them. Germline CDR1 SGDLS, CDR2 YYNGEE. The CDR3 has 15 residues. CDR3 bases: TGTGCCAGCAGCGTAAAATCCGGTACCTGGGGGGAGCTGTTTTTT. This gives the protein CASSVKSGTWGELFF.

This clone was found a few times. CDR3 DNA sequence: TGTGCCAGCAGCATCTGGACTAGTGGGAGGAATGAGCAGTTCTTC. Its translation: CASSIWTSGRNEQFF. V is TRBV6-5 and J is TRBJ2-1; 7 nucleotides agree with TRBD2. Germline lookup yields CDR1 MNHEY and CDR2 SVGAGI. The ends lost 6 bases at V and 7 bases at J; junction bases unmatched: 12. This CDR3 has 15 amino acids.

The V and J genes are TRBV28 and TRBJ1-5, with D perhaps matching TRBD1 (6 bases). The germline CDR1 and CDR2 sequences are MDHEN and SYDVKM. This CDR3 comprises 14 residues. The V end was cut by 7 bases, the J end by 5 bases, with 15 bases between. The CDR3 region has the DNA TGTGCCAGCATTAGGGGAGGGGGGGATCAGCCCCAGCATTTT. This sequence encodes CASIRGGGDQPQHF. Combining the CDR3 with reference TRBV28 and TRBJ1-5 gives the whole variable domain DVKVTQSSRYLVKRTGEKVFLECVQDMDHENMFWYRQDPGLGLRLIYFSYDVKMKEKGDIPEGYSVSREKKERFSLILESASTNQTSMYLCASIRGGGDQPQHFGDGTRLSIL.

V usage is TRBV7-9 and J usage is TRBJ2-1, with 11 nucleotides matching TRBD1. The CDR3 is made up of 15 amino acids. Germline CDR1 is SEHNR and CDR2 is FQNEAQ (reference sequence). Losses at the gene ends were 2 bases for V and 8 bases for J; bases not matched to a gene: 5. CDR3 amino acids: CASSLRDRGVHEQFF. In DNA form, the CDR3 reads TGTGCCAGCAGCTTACGGGACAGGGGGGTCCATGAGCAGTTCTTC.

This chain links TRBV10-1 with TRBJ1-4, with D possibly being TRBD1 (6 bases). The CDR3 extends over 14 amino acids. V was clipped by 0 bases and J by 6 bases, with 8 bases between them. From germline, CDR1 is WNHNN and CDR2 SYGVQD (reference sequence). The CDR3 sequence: CASSESTGYEKLFF. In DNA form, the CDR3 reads TGCGCCAGCAGTGAGTCAACAGGGTATGAAAAACTGTTTTTT.

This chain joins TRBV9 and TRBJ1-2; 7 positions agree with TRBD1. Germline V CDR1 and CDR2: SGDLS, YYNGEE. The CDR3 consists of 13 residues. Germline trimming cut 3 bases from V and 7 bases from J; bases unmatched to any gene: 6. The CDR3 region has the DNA TGTGCCAGCAGCGCGGCAGGGGGAGGTGGCTACACCTTC. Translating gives CASSAAGGGGYTF.

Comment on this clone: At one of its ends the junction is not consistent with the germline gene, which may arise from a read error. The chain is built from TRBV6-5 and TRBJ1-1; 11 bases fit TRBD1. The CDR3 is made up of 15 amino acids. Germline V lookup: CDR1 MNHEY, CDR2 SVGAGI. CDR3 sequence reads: CASSYPRRTGGTLRF. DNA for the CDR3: TGTGCCAGCAGTTACCCCCGCAGGACAGGGGGCACCTTAAGGTTT.

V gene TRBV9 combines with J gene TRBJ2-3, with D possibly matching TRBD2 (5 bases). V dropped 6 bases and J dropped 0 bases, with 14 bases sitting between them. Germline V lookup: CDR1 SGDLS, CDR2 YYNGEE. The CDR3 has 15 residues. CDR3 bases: TGTGCCAGCAACGACTACGGGTCTAGCACAGATACGCAGTATTTT. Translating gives CASNDYGSSTDTQYF.

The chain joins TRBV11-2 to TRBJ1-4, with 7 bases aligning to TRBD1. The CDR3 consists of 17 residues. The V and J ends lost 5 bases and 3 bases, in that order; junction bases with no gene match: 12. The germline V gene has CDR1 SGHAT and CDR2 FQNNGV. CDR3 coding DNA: TGTGCCAGCAGCCTCCAGAGAGGGGGGACAGCTAATGAAAAACTGTTTTTT. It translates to CASSLQRGGTANEKLFF.

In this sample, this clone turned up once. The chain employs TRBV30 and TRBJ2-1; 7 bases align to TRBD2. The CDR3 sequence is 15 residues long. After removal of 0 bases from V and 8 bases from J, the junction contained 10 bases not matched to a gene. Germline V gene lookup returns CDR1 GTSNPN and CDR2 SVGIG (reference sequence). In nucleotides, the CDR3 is TGTGCCTGGAGTGTCCCAGCGGGATTTAGGGATGAGCAGTTCTTC. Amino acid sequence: CAWSVPAGFRDEQFF.

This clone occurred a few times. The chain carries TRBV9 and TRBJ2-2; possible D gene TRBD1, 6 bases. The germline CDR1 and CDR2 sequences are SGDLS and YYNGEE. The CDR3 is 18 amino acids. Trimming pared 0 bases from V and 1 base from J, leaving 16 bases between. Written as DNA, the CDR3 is TGTGCCAGCAGCGTAGGGCCCCAGGGGTACGAGAACACCGGGGAGCTGTTTTTT. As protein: CASSVGPQGYENTGELFF.

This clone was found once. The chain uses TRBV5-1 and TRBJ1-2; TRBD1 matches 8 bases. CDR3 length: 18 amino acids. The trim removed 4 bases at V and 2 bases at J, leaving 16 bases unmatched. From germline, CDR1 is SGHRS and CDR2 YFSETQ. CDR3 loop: CASSPTVPAGGRNYGYTF. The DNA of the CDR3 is TGCGCCAGCAGCCCCACAGTCCCCGCAGGGGGCCGGAACTATGGCTACACCTTC.